One sample yielded the 2 T cell receptor beta chains listed below, sequenced in a study of identical twins. TCRdb ran MiXCR on the 5' RACE reads and lists one entry per CDR3 protein. Counted here are a few hundred thousand distinct CDR3 sequences, around a sixth occurring once; the ten biggest clones make up about 12%. The sequencing sample was made of naive T cells sorted from blood. Receptors originate from a man over 45 in good health.

In this sample, this clonotype turned up a few times. The genes are TRBV7-2 and TRBJ2-1; 10 bases are shared with TRBD2. Trimming removed 5 bases from V and 5 bases from J; junction bases left unmatched: 3. In germline, CDR1 is SGHTA, CDR2 FQGNSA. The CDR3 contains 14 residues. The CDR3 loop is CASSRTSGNNEQFF. DNA of the CDR3: TGTGCCAGCAGCCGGACTAGCGGAAACAATGAGCAGTTCTTC.

This clonotype was seen many times. This rearrangement joins TRBV29-1 to TRBJ2-5; D remains unclear. The CDR3 extends over 12 amino acids. From germline, CDR1 is SQVTM and CDR2 ANQGSEA. V lost 3 bases to trimming and J lost 4 bases, with 9 bases between them. As DNA, the CDR3 is TGCAGCGTTGACTCCGGCAGAGAGACCCAGTACTTC. It codes for CSVDSGRETQYF.